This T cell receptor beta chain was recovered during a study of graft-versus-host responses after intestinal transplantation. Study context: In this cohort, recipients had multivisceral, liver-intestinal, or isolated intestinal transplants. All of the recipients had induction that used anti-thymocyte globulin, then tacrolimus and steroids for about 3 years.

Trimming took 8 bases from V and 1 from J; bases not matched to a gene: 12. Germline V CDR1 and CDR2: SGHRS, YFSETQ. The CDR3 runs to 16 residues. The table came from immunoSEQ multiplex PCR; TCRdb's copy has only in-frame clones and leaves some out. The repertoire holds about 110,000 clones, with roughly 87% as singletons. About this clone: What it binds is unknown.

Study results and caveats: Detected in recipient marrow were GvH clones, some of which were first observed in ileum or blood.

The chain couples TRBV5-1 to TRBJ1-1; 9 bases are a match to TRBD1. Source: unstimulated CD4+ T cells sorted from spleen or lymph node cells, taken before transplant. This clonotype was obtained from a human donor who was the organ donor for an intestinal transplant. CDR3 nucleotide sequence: TGCGCCAGTGGGATTGGACAGGGGATTAAGAACACTGAAGCTTTCTTT. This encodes CASGIGQGIKNTEAFF.